This record covers a single T cell receptor (beta chain). What it binds is not known. The CDR3 has 17 amino acids. Germline V gene data show CDR1 as SGHRS and CDR2 as YFSETQ. Trimming removed 4 bases at V and 6 bases at J, with 23 bases between. With random hexamers, roughly 0.5 to 1 ug RNA was reverse transcribed. Amplification of TCR beta CDR3 across 54 Vbeta and 13 Jbeta was performed with immunoSEQ multiplex PCR. TCRdb passed the immunoSEQ multiplex PCR reads through MiXCR, listing each CDR3 protein once. The sample lists 95,000 to 150,000 distinct CDR3 sequences; about 95% were seen once. This record belongs to a study of CD8 T cells in Susac syndrome. General study findings and limits: Susac-specific public clones were found in total CD8+ and CD8+ TEMRA repertoires, numbering approximately 16 and five, respectively.

The V and J genes are TRBV5-1 and TRBJ2-1, with D maybe TRBD1 (6 bases). This clonotype was obtained from a human donor with Susac syndrome. Sequenced material: CD8+ T cells from PBMCs. CDR3 residues: CASSPGSIRQDGNEQFF. CDR3 DNA: TGCGCCAGCAGCCCGGGGTCCATTCGACAGGACGGCAATGAGCAGTTCTTC.